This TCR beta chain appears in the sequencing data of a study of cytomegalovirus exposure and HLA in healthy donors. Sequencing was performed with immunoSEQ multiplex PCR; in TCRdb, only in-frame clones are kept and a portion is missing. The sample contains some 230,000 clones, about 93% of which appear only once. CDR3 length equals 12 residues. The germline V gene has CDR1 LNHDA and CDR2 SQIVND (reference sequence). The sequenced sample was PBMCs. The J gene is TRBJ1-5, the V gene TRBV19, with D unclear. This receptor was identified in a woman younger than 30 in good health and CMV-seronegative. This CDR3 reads CATEDGNQPQHF. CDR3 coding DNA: TGTGCTACGGAGGACGGCAATCAGCCCCAGCATTTT.